A selection of T cell receptor beta chains follows, all from one sample in a study of T cells in localized non-small cell lung cancer. Using immunoSEQ multiplex PCR, the repertoire was profiled, and TCRdb retains in-frame clones only, with some absent. The profile covers around 30,000 clones, with 91% appearing a single time and about 28% taken by the ten largest. The sequencing here drew on peripheral blood, taken before any cancer treatment. The receptors come from a female donor of 60 years or more with stage I lung adenocarcinoma. Each CDR3 is given with its conserved first and last residue. A D gene is named only where the DNA matches it firmly. For some rows the clone size is stated as once, few or many, or as a class when expanded; others skip it.

v_call	clone_size	d_call	j_call	cdr3_aa	cdr3_nt
TRBV9	.	TRBD1	TRBJ1-3	CASTAGGLGGNTIYF	TGTGCCAGCACGGCAGGGGGATTGGGAGGAAACACCATATATTTT
TRBV7-8	.	.	TRBJ1-2	CASSKVQRGVVGYTF	TGTGCCAGCAGCAAAGTTCAGAGGGGCGTCGTTGGCTACACCTTC
TRBV6-6	.	.	TRBJ2-3	CASSFRGTDTQYF	TGTGCCAGCAGTTTTAGGGGAACAGATACGCAGTATTTT
TRBV19	.	.	TRBJ1-5	CASSTRTNNQPQHF	TGTGCCAGTAGTACGAGGACAAACAATCAGCCCCAGCATTTT
TRBV6-1	.	.	TRBJ1-1	CASSELTSIPEAFF	TGTGCCAGCAGTGAACTTACATCTATACCTGAAGCTTTCTTT
TRBV5-1	.	.	TRBJ2-6	CASSPDTGANVLTF	TGCGCCAGCAGCCCGGACACGGGGGCCAACGTCCTGACTTTC
TRBV5-1	.	.	TRBJ1-2	CASSLALTGWNGYTF	TGCGCCAGCAGCTTGGCTCTTACAGGGTGGAATGGCTACACCTTC
TRBV4-2	.	.	TRBJ1-1	CASSQYSGGSMNTEAFF	TGTGCCAGCAGCCAATATTCGGGGGGATCCATGAACACTGAAGCTTTCTTT
TRBV6-4	.	.	TRBJ2-3	CASSDPDRPGTQYF	TGTGCCAGCAGTGACCCCGACAGACCAGGGACGCAGTATTTT
TRBV10-1	.	TRBD1	TRBJ2-2	CASSARQGLAGELFF	TGCGCCAGCAGTGCTCGACAGGGTTTAGCCGGGGAGCTGTTTTTT
TRBV5-1	once	.	TRBJ2-6	CATTKTSGANVLTF	TGCGCCACCACTAAAACCTCTGGGGCCAACGTCCTGACTTTC
TRBV6-1	.	TRBD1	TRBJ2-7	CASSGSRGLYEQYF	TGTGCCAGCAGTGGGTCAAGGGGGCTTTACGAGCAGTACTTC
TRBV5-1	.	TRBD1	TRBJ2-6	CASSLLGQGAGANVLTF	TGCGCCAGCAGCTTGTTGGGACAGGGGGCTGGGGCCAACGTCCTGACTTTC
TRBV6-6	.	.	TRBJ2-3	CATGGPYSTDTQYF	TGTGCCACCGGGGGGCCGTATTCCACAGATACGCAGTATTTT
TRBV6-5	.	TRBD1	TRBJ1-2	CASKPQGNYGYTF	TGTGCCAGCAAACCACAGGGGAACTATGGCTACACCTTC
TRBV6-1	.	.	TRBJ2-2	CASSFGASTGELFF	TGTGCCAGCAGTTTTGGGGCGAGCACCGGGGAGCTGTTTTTT